Below, 5 T cell receptor beta chains from the same sample are listed, as sequenced in a study of T cells in Graves' hyperthyroidism and ophthalmopathy (dated by TCRdb to about 2019). The library was generated by multiplex PCR. Data came from an Illumina HiSeq 2000. Amplification of TCR beta CDR3 regions was carried out from RNA transcripts. A first-round RT-PCR of the TCR CDR3 used the HTBI primer set with the Qiagen OneStep RT-PCR kit. TCRdb reran the public reads through fastp at Q25 and MiXCR, keeping productive beta chains. CDR3 protein sequences are deduplicated, and each keeps its most common genes and DNA. The sample table records roughly 400,000 distinct CDR3 sequences; roughly an eighth of these occur just once. The ten largest clones take up 28% of the sample. Source material: blood. The receptors derive from a man aged 50 to 59 with Graves' ophthalmopathy.

This clonotype was observed a few times. The V and J genes are TRBV6-1 and TRBJ2-7; D is unresolved. The CDR3 totals 11 residues. Per germline, CDR1 MNHNS and CDR2 SASEGT. Trimming left V 5 bases short and J 4 bases short, with 6 bases between. The CDR3 sequence: CASSHRYEQYF. For the CDR3, the DNA is TGTGCCAGCAGTCACCGATACGAGCAGTACTTC.

This clonotype occurred a few times. The rearrangement uses TRBV29-1 and TRBJ2-7; no reliable D call. CDR1 is SQVTM, CDR2 ANQGSEA, per germline. The CDR3 runs to 12 residues. V was trimmed by 1 base and J by 0 bases, leaving 4 bases between them. CDR3 protein: CSVEGVSYEQYF. The CDR3 nucleotides are TGCAGCGTTGAAGGTGTCTCCTACGAGCAGTACTTC.

This clonotype was counted at least ten times. The chain is built from TRBV5-5 and TRBJ2-1; 10 nucleotides match TRBD2. V was pared by 0 bases and J by 3 bases, with 6 bases of the junction left unmatched. Germline V lookup: CDR1 SGHKS, CDR2 YYEKEE (reference sequence). CDR3 length equals 17 residues. The CDR3 DNA sequence: TGTGCCAGCAGCTTGGGCGGTGGGACTAGCGTCTACAATGAGCAGTTCTTC. Translating it yields CASSLGGGTSVYNEQFF.

Ten or more counts support this clonotype. The chain combines TRBV20-1 with TRBJ1-1; TRBD1 matches at 9 bases. Germline V CDR1 and CDR2: DFQATT, SNEGSKA (reference sequence). J was trimmed by 5 bases and V by 0 bases; bases with no gene match: 7. This CDR3 spans 15 amino acids. CDR3 sequence: CSARDSTGGGTEAFF. The CDR3 nucleotides are TGCAGTGCTAGAGATTCGACAGGGGGGGGGACTGAAGCTTTCTTT.

This clonotype was found many times. The rearrangement uses TRBV28 and TRBJ1-2; tentative D call: TRBD1 (5 bases). Between the trimmed V and J ends, which lost 6 bases and 4 bases, there was a span of 12 bases. The CDR3 spans 13 residues. Germline V lookup: CDR1 MDHEN, CDR2 SYDVKM. The CDR3 sequence is CASSQDIPYGYTF. As DNA, the CDR3 is TGTGCCAGCAGCCAGGACATCCCCTATGGCTACACCTTC.